This entry lists 5 T cell receptor beta chains sequenced from one sample in a study of blood T cell repertoires in COVID-19. The data were produced by immunoSEQ multiplex PCR, yet TCRdb's version contains in-frame clones alone and is incomplete. This sample has under 400,000 clones, with about 86% found just once. The sample taken for sequencing was PBMCs or T cells enriched from blood (not recorded which). These receptors were collected from a middle-aged woman with acute COVID-19.

CDR3 region: CASSLGTGEAFF. CDR3 coding DNA: TGTGCCAGCAGTTTAGGGACTGGTGAAGCTTTCTTT. The V gene is TRBV28, the J gene TRBJ1-1; the D gene is possibly TRBD1 (5 bases). CDR3 length: 12 residues. Between the trimmed V and J ends, which lost 2 bases and 7 bases, there was a span of 8 bases. Germline CDR1 and CDR2: MDHEN and SYDVKM. Based on the CDR3 plus reference TRBV28 and TRBJ1-1, the full variable domain is DVKVTQSSRYLVKRTGEKVFLECVQDMDHENMFWYRQDPGLGLRLIYFSYDVKMKEKGDIPEGYSVSREKKERFSLILESASTNQTSMYLCASSLGTGEAFFGQGTRLTVV.

The chain employs TRBV6-2 or TRBV6-3 and TRBJ2-7, with 11 bases lining up with TRBD2. Germline CDR1 MNHEY, CDR2 SVGEGT. Trimming cost V 5 bases and J 1 base; bases outside gene matches: 4. The CDR3 extends over 15 amino acids. In nucleotides, the CDR3 is TGTGCCAGCAGTACTACTAGCGGGAGTTCCTACGAGCAGTACTTC. Amino acid sequence: CASSTTSGSSYEQYF.

This clone showed up just a few times. This chain connects TRBV19 to TRBJ1-1; 7 bases agree with TRBD1. CDR1 is LNHDA, CDR2 SQIVND, per germline (reference sequence). The V segment lost 7 bases and the J segment 0 bases; nucleotides outside the gene matches: 11. This CDR3 has 16 amino acids. CDR3 coding DNA: TGTGCCAGTACTTGGCGACAGGGTAGGATGAACACTGAAGCTTTCTTT. Its translation: CASTWRQGRMNTEAFF.

This chain uses TRBV7-2 with TRBJ2-2, with D possibly being TRBD2 (5 bases). In germline, CDR1 is SGHTA, CDR2 FQGNSA. V was cut by 3 bases and J by 3 bases, with 11 bases left in between. The CDR3 is 15 residues long. CDR3 region: CASSFYVGDTGELFF. CDR3 sequence (DNA): TGTGCCAGCAGCTTCTACGTCGGGGACACCGGGGAGCTGTTTTTT.

The chain combines TRBV19 with TRBJ1-4; 7 bases line up with TRBD1. CDR1 LNHDA and CDR2 SQIVND come from the germline V gene (reference sequence). This CDR3 has 13 amino acids. With V trimmed by 7 bases and J by 5 bases, 4 bases remained unmatched. CDR3 DNA sequence: TGTGCCAGTAACCCGGGACAGAATGAAAAACTGTTTTTT. The encoded protein is CASNPGQNEKLFF. Full variable domain (missing parts from reference TRBV19 and TRBJ1-4): DGGITQSPKYLFRKEGQNVTLSCEQNLNHDAMYWYRQDPGQGLRLIYYSQIVNDFQKGDIAEGYSVSREKKESFPLTVTSAQKNPTAFYLCASNPGQNEKLFFGSGTQLSVL.